This T cell receptor (beta chain) was documented in a study of OX40 agonist ivuxolimab in advanced cancers. Germline CDR1 reads MNHNS; CDR2 reads SASEGT. CDR3 length: 13 residues. V lost 2 bases, J lost 4 bases, and 7 bases lay in between. This table comes from immunoSEQ multiplex PCR, and its TCRdb copy is limited to in-frame clones, with some not included. The table includes around 30,000 clones, nearly 95% detected once. This specimen was CD4+ or CD8+ T cells sorted from blood, taken in a trial of the OX40 agonist ivuxolimab. The receptor was derived from an adult with an advanced solid tumor such as melanoma, head and neck, liver or kidney cancer. The chain recombines TRBV6-1 with TRBJ2-3; D not certain. This CDR3 is CASSERRPDTQYF. The CDR3 DNA follows: TGTGCCAGCAGTGAAAGAAGGCCAGATACGCAGTATTTT.